Presented here are 2 T cell receptor beta chains from one specimen sequenced in a study of OX40 agonist ivuxolimab in advanced cancers. The table came from immunoSEQ multiplex PCR; TCRdb's copy has only in-frame clones and leaves some out. The sample shows roughly 100,000 clones, 90% of them seen only once. The source material was CD4+ or CD8+ T cells sorted from blood, sampled in a trial of the OX40 agonist ivuxolimab. These receptors were collected from an adult with an advanced solid tumor such as melanoma, head and neck, liver or kidney cancer.

This chain connects TRBV19 to TRBJ2-7; 10 bases match TRBD1. CDR3 length: 14 residues. Germline CDR1 is LNHDA and CDR2 is SQIVND (reference sequence). Germline trimming cut 5 bases from V and 3 bases from J; bases unmatched to any gene: 4. CDR3 region: CASSRRTGGYEQYF. The CDR3 DNA sequence: TGTGCCAGTAGTCGACGGACAGGGGGCTACGAGCAGTACTTC. The entire variable domain, with the rest obtained from reference TRBV19 and TRBJ2-7, is as follows: DGGITQSPKYLFRKEGQNVTLSCEQNLNHDAMYWYRQDPGQGLRLIYYSQIVNDFQKGDIAEGYSVSREKKESFPLTVTSAQKNPTAFYLCASSRRTGGYEQYFGPGTRLTVT.

The chain links TRBV19 to TRBJ1-2; possible D gene TRBD1, 5 bases. Germline V lookup: CDR1 LNHDA, CDR2 SQIVND (reference sequence). This CDR3 region has 14 residues. V was trimmed by 6 bases and J by 5 bases, leaving 16 bases between them. The CDR3 coding sequence is TGTGCCAGTAGACCTGCCGGGACCCCTTATGGCTACACCTTC. This codes for CASRPAGTPYGYTF.